Listed here are 14 T cell receptor beta chains from one sample, sequenced in a study of cytomegalovirus exposure and HLA in healthy donors. Primers for the PCR totalled 60 Vbeta and 13 Jbeta. Assay: immunoSEQ multiplex PCR; the TCRdb copy retains only in-frame clones and omits some. The repertoire holds about 63,000 clones, approximately 70% seen once, with 5.4% in the top ten. Sequences were obtained from PBMCs. The receptors derive from a man aged 50-60 years in good health and CMV-seronegative.

Note on this clone: The same CDR3 is also encoded by other DNA sequences in this sample. The rearrangement links TRBV4-2 to TRBJ2-3; 14 bases are shared with TRBD2. In germline, CDR1 is LGHNA, CDR2 YNFKEQ. J was trimmed by 4 bases and V by 1 base; bases with no gene match: 1. The CDR3 covers 16 residues. The CDR3 coding sequence is TGTGCCAGCAGCCAAGGACTAGCGGGGGGGCCAGATACGCAGTATTTT. This encodes CASSQGLAGGPDTQYF.

This clone has just a few counts. The chain joins TRBV13 to TRBJ1-5, with TRBD1 as a possible D gene (6 bases). Trimming took off 2 bases at V and 7 bases at J, with 15 bases between the two ends. Germline lookup yields CDR1 PRHDT and CDR2 FYEKMQ (reference sequence). There are 15 residues in the CDR3. Here the CDR3 reads CASSLKSGGGQPQHF. CDR3 nucleotides: TGTGCCAGCAGCTTAAAATCCGGGGGGGGCCAGCCCCAGCATTTT.

This clone was observed a handful of times. The V and J genes are TRBV6-6 and TRBJ1-5; D is possibly TRBD1 (6 bases). The germline V and J ends were trimmed by 3 bases and 2 bases, with 14 bases remaining between them. CDR1 is MNHNY and CDR2 is SVGAGI in the germline V gene (reference sequence). The CDR3 length is 16 residues. This CDR3 reads CASSYGGREGNQPQHF. In nucleotides, the CDR3 is TGTGCCAGCAGTTATGGGGGCAGGGAAGGCAATCAGCCCCAGCATTTT.

The chain couples TRBV11-2 to TRBJ1-2; TRBD1 is a possible D gene (6 bases). Germline loops: CDR1 SGHAT, CDR2 FQNNGV. The ends were cut back, 5 bases at V and 2 bases at J, with 12 bases in the middle. This CDR3 is built from 14 residues. The chain's CDR3 is CASSSTTGNYGYTF. CDR3 sequence (DNA): TGTGCCAGCAGCAGCACGACAGGAAACTATGGCTACACCTTC.

V is TRBV5-1 and J is TRBJ1-2, with D unclear. V was clipped by 4 bases and J by 6 bases, with 10 bases between them. The CDR3 totals 12 residues. Germline-derived CDR1 and CDR2 are SGHRS and YFSETQ. CDR3 in amino acids: CASSPRGDGYTF. The DNA of the CDR3 is TGCGCCAGCAGCCCCCGAGGAGATGGCTACACCTTC.

This clone came up once. This chain joins TRBV29-1 and TRBJ2-5; 10 nucleotides align to TRBD2. The CDR3 is 14 amino acids. V trimming: 4 bases; J trimming: 4 bases; junction bases outside the gene matches: 6. CDR1 and CDR2 from the germline V gene are SQVTM and ANQGSEA. The CDR3 DNA sequence: TGCAGCGTTGGTCCAGCGGGGGGGCCAGAGACCCAGTACTTC. This encodes CSVGPAGGPETQYF. Drawing the rest from reference TRBV29-1 and TRBJ2-5, the complete variable domain is SAVISQKPSRDICQRGTSLTIQCQVDSQVTMMFWYRQQPGQSLTLIATANQGSEATYESGFVIDKFPISRPNLTFSTLTVSNMSPEDSSIYLCSVGPAGGPETQYFGPGTRLLVL.

This rearrangement joins TRBV10-2 to TRBJ2-1, with 10 bases matching TRBD1. Unmatched junction bases numbered 9, after V lost 4 bases and J lost 6 bases. This CDR3 is built from 16 residues. Germline assignment: CDR1 WSHSY and CDR2 SAAADI. CDR3 DNA sequence: TGCGCCAGCAGTGTTGCCGGGACAGGGGCTGTCAATGAGCAGTTCTTC. This encodes CASSVAGTGAVNEQFF.

The chain employs TRBV21-1 and TRBJ1-1; the table assigns TRBD1, which was not confirmed against the DNA. TRBV21-1 represents a pseudogene. CDR3 length equals 13 residues. The CDR3 region is CASTDRAETEAFF. The CDR3 nucleotides read TGTGCCAGCACAGACAGGGCAGAAACTGAAGCTTTCTTT.

The V call is TRBV7-6, the J call TRBJ1-6; TRBD1 aligns across 7 bases. The V gene's germline CDR1 is SGHVS and CDR2 FNYEAQ. This CDR3 region has 14 residues. J was trimmed by 13 bases and V by 2 bases; bases with no gene match: 8. This CDR3 reads CASSLRQGGGPLHF. CDR3 in DNA: TGTGCCAGCAGCTTACGACAGGGTGGTGGGCCCCTCCACTTT.

Remarks on this clone: This sample includes further DNA sequences coding for the same CDR3. This chain uses TRBV7-9 with TRBJ1-3; a possible D gene is TRBD1 (5 bases). This CDR3 has 14 residues. CDR1 is SEHNR and CDR2 is FQNEAQ in the germline V gene (reference sequence). Trimming removed 2 bases from V and 0 bases from J, with 5 bases in between. CDR3 DNA: TGTGCCAGCAGCTTACAGGGCTCTGGAAACACCATATATTTT. It specifies CASSLQGSGNTIYF.

The chain links TRBV19 to TRBJ2-5, with a weak D call TRBD2 (5 bases). There are 13 residues in the CDR3. V was pared by 4 bases and J by 5 bases, with 11 bases between. Germline loops: CDR1 LNHDA, CDR2 SQIVND (reference sequence). The CDR3 DNA is TGTGCCAGTAGTAACGGCCCGGGGGAGACCCAGTACTTC. Its translation: CASSNGPGETQYF.

The CDR3: CASSATMRGGYNEQFF. CDR3 bases: TGTGCCAGCAGTGCGACGATGCGGGGGGGCTACAATGAGCAGTTCTTC. The rearrangement uses TRBV6-4 and TRBJ2-1, with TRBD2 matching 9 bases. The CDR3 is made up of 16 amino acids. Germline CDR1 MRHNA, CDR2 SNTAGT. V dropped 4 bases and J dropped 3; count of bases not matched to a gene: 7.

This clone has more than one count but fewer than ten. The rearrangement uses TRBV19 and TRBJ1-1; possible D gene TRBD1, 5 bases. With 7 bases removed from V and 8 bases from J, the gap between germline ends came to 14 bases. The germline gives CDR1 LNHDA, CDR2 SQIVND (reference sequence). This CDR3 spans 12 amino acids. CDR3 nucleotide sequence: TGTGCCAGTACCCAAGGCAGGACAGAAGCTTTCTTT. Its translation: CASTQGRTEAFF.

This chain uses TRBV4-1 with TRBJ2-7; TRBD1 aligns across 10 bases. The CDR3 is 15 amino acids. The germline V gene has CDR1 MGHRA and CDR2 YSYEKL. V lost 2 bases to trimming and J lost 5 bases; unmatched junction nucleotides: 6. CDR3 nucleotides: TGCGCCAGCAGCCAACCGGGACAGGGGTGGGACGAGCAGTACTTC. This encodes CASSQPGQGWDEQYF.